A selection of T cell receptor beta chains follows, all from one sample in a study of shared T cell receptors in the human thymus. This table comes from immunoSEQ multiplex PCR, and its TCRdb copy is limited to in-frame clones, with some not included. The sample lists some 720,000 clones, over 75% seen once, with around 0.0099% in the top ten. Another study also made use of these data, one on human thymus T cells.

The specimen was thymocytes. The origin of the receptors is a boy younger than two with a congenital heart defect. Each CDR3 is given with its conserved first and last residue. The order of the fields is clone size, D gene, V gene, J gene, CDR3 protein, CDR3 DNA. The D gene is left open where the match is weak. Not all rows give a size; the values are once, few, many and, for expanded clones, a class.

size: -
D: -
V: TRBV5-4
J: TRBJ2-1
CDR3: CASSLETNEQFF
DNA: TGTGCCAGCAGCTTGGAGACAAATGAGCAGTTCTTC

size: -
D: TRBD1
V: TRBV2
J: TRBJ1-5
CDR3: CASQSGQGVDQPQHF
DNA: TGTGCCAGCCAGTCAGGTCAGGGGGTCGATCAGCCCCAGCATTTT

size: -
D: TRBD1
V: TRBV11-2
J: TRBJ2-7
CDR3: CASSPKPDRSYEQYF
DNA: TGTGCCAGCAGCCCTAAGCCGGACAGGAGCTACGAGCAGTACTTC

size: few
D: -
V: TRBV27
J: TRBJ2-1
CDR3: CASVGLYNEQFF
DNA: TGTGCCAGCGTCGGACTTTACAATGAGCAGTTCTTC

size: once
D: TRBD1
V: TRBV11-2
J: TRBJ1-4
CDR3: CASSLADRGNEKLFF
DNA: TGTGCCAGCAGCTTAGCGGACAGGGGCAATGAAAAACTGTTTTTT

size: once
D: -
V: TRBV25-1
J: TRBJ1-2
CDR3: CASSEDLTEPYGYTF
DNA: TGTGCCAGCAGTGAAGATTTGACAGAACCCTATGGCTACACCTTC

size: -
D: -
V: TRBV6-5
J: TRBJ2-3
CDR3: CASSRDTGSDTQYF
DNA: TGTGCCAGCAGCCGGGACACCGGTTCAGATACGCAGTATTTT

size: -
D: TRBD1
V: TRBV14
J: TRBJ1-2
CDR3: CASSQDRETGGGYTF
DNA: TGTGCCAGCAGCCAAGATCGCGAGACAGGGGGTGGCTACACCTTC

size: few
D: TRBD2
V: TRBV11-3
J: TRBJ2-1
CDR3: CASSLEGLAAEDNEQFF
DNA: TGTGCCAGCAGCTTAGAGGGGCTAGCGGCCGAGGACAATGAGCAGTTCTTC

size: -
D: TRBD2
V: TRBV7-2
J: TRBJ2-1
CDR3: CASSPVSGRAGSNEQFF
DNA: TGTGCCAGCAGCCCGGTTAGCGGGAGGGCCGGGTCGAATGAGCAGTTCTTC

size: -
D: -
V: TRBV7-9
J: TRBJ1-1
CDR3: CASSSPGLRNTEAFF
DNA: TGTGCCAGCAGCTCCCCGGGACTGCGGAACACTGAAGCTTTCTTT

size: -
D: TRBD2
V: TRBV25-1
J: TRBJ2-1
CDR3: CASSAPGLAYSQFF
DNA: TGTGCCAGCAGTGCCCCGGGACTAGCCTATTCGCAGTTCTTC

size: -
D: TRBD2
V: TRBV19
J: TRBJ2-3
CDR3: CASRRIGTSGDTQYF
DNA: TGTGCCAGCAGAAGAATAGGGACTAGCGGGGATACGCAGTATTTT

size: -
D: TRBD2
V: TRBV9
J: TRBJ2-1
CDR3: CASSVPGLAINEQFF
DNA: TGTGCCAGCAGCGTCCCTGGACTAGCGATTAATGAGCAGTTCTTC

size: -
D: -
V: TRBV15
J: TRBJ2-7
CDR3: CATSRVPREKAGEQYF
DNA: TGTGCCACCAGCAGAGTACCGAGGGAGAAGGCGGGAGAGCAGTACTTC

size: -
D: -
V: TRBV4-1
J: TRBJ1-1
CDR3: CASSQDSGTENTEAFF
DNA: TGCGCCAGCAGCCAAGACTCGGGTACCGAGAACACTGAAGCTTTCTTT

size: -
D: -
V: TRBV30
J: TRBJ2-2
CDR3: CAWSVGGGSAGELFF
DNA: TGTGCCTGGAGTGTAGGGGGGGGTAGCGCCGGGGAGCTGTTTTTT

size: -
D: -
V: TRBV6-1
J: TRBJ2-1
CDR3: CASARRYNEQFF
DNA: TGTGCCAGCGCGCGGAGGTACAATGAGCAGTTCTTC

size: -
D: -
V: TRBV5-8
J: TRBJ2-7
CDR3: CASSLQGAHEQYF
DNA: TGTGCCAGCAGCCTACAAGGGGCCCACGAGCAGTACTTC

size: once
D: -
V: TRBV10-3
J: TRBJ2-3
CDR3: CAISEGRVSTDTQYF
DNA: TGTGCCATCAGTGAGGGTCGGGTCAGCACAGATACGCAGTATTTT

size: -
D: TRBD2
V: TRBV15
J: TRBJ2-7
CDR3: CATSRDLSGLARSYEQYF
DNA: TGTGCCACCAGCAGAGATCTGTCGGGACTAGCTCGCTCCTACGAGCAGTACTTC

size: -
D: -
V: TRBV6-1
J: TRBJ2-1
CDR3: CASSEVGVGHNEQFF
DNA: TGTGCCAGCAGTGAAGTGGGCGTAGGTCACAATGAGCAGTTCTTC

size: -
D: TRBD1
V: TRBV27
J: TRBJ1-4
CDR3: CASSLSGTGEKLFF
DNA: TGTGCCAGCAGTTTATCAGGGACAGGGGAAAAACTGTTTTTT

size: -
D: TRBD2
V: TRBV9
J: TRBJ2-1
CDR3: CASSVTGRNFNEQFF
DNA: TGTGCCAGCAGCGTCACCGGGAGGAACTTCAATGAGCAGTTCTTC

size: -
D: -
V: TRBV27
J: TRBJ1-1
CDR3: CASSLRTGDPEAFF
DNA: TGTGCCAGCAGTTTACGAACGGGGGACCCTGAAGCTTTCTTT

size: -
D: TRBD1
V: TRBV10-1
J: TRBJ2-1
CDR3: CASSGTGGAINEQFF
DNA: TGCGCCAGCAGTGGGACAGGGGGCGCGATCAATGAGCAGTTCTTC

size: -
D: TRBD2
V: TRBV5-6
J: TRBJ2-3
CDR3: CASSPQWGSGTSVDTQYF
DNA: TGTGCCAGCAGCCCGCAGTGGGGCTCCGGGACTAGCGTGGATACGCAGTATTTT